This T cell receptor beta chain was sequenced during a study of OX40 agonist ivuxolimab in advanced cancers. On the study more broadly: The patients received agonistic anti-OX40 (CD134) antibody ivuxolimab. Three patients had partial responses: one hepatocellular carcinoma, two cutaneous melanoma.

Using immunoSEQ multiplex PCR, the repertoire was profiled, and TCRdb retains in-frame clones only, with some absent. This sample has tens of thousands of clones, with around 80% found just once. V was clipped by 1 base and J by 1 base; unmatched bases: 8. Germline CDR1 reads MGHRA; CDR2 reads YSYEKL. The CDR3 is made up of 18 amino acids. Only one count was recorded for this clone. As yet, its antigen is unknown. Drawing of blood for sampling happened at baseline, at cycle 4 day 1, and at cycle 7 day 1. Study-wide points: The average count of expanded clones was higher among CD8+ T cells than among CD4+.

The material was CD4+ or CD8+ T cells sorted from blood, obtained in a trial of the OX40 agonist ivuxolimab. This chain joins TRBV4-1 and TRBJ2-7; TRBD2 agrees at 12 bases. This sequence was found in an adult with an advanced solid tumor such as melanoma, head and neck, liver or kidney cancer. The CDR3: CASSQGPLAGGGSYEQYF. DNA for the CDR3: TGCGCCAGCAGCCAAGGTCCGCTAGCGGGAGGGGGGTCCTACGAGCAGTACTTC.